These 26 T cell receptor beta chains came from one sample sequenced in a study of regulatory T cells in long-lasting Graves disease. As for time point: newly diagnosed GD, antithyroid drugs for less than 3 months. PBMCs provided the RNA from which the TCR library was made. Arm-PCR of CDR3 regions with iRepertoire HTBI primers generated TCR beta libraries. One entry per CDR3 protein results from TCRdb running MiXCR on the multiplex PCR reads. Of 500,000 or so distinct CDR3 sequences listed, less than 15% are singletons. These data were likewise used in another study, on T cells in Graves' hyperthyroidism and ophthalmopathy.

Sequencing used peripheral blood mononuclear cells (PBMCs), obtained at new diagnosis, from a patient treated with antithyroid drugs. Receptor source: a woman aged 50 to 60 with Graves disease.

The chain carries TRBV6-2 or TRBV6-3 and TRBJ2-7; tentatively, D is TRBD2 (5 bases). V was cut by 5 bases and J by 3 bases, with 11 bases left in between. This CDR3 is built from 13 residues. The germline CDR1 and CDR2 sequences are MNHEY and SVGEGT. CDR3 bases: TGTGCCAGCAGTCCGGACTCGAACTACGAGCAGTACTTC. Protein sequence: CASSPDSNYEQYF.

V usage is TRBV11-1 and J usage is TRBJ2-1; D gene unclear. CDR3 length equals 13 residues. Germline CDR1 SGHAT, CDR2 FQDESV (reference sequence). Trimming shortened V by 5 bases and J by 8 bases, and 13 bases separated the two germline ends. The CDR3 spells CASSLYYQHEQFF. The CDR3 DNA reads as TGTGCCAGCAGCCTCTACTACCAGCATGAGCAGTTCTTC.

This clonotype was seen at least ten times. This chain joins TRBV5-1 and TRBJ2-7; no clear D gene. V lost 4 bases, J lost 3 bases, and 17 bases lay in between. CDR3 length: 15 residues. Germline lookup yields CDR1 SGHRS and CDR2 YFSETQ. CDR3 region: CASSLLHAENYEQYF. In nucleotides, the CDR3 is TGCGCCAGCAGCCTTCTTCATGCGGAGAACTACGAGCAGTACTTC.

V is TRBV18 and J is TRBJ1-5; 7 positions match TRBD1. Losses at the gene ends were 3 bases for V and 4 bases for J; bases not matched to a gene: 12. The CDR3 sequence is 17 residues long. Germline V gene lookup returns CDR1 KGHSH and CDR2 LQKENI. CDR3 sequence: CASSPPGDSVRNQPQHF. CDR3 sequence (DNA): TGTGCCAGCTCACCGCCGGGGGACAGTGTGAGGAATCAGCCCCAGCATTTT.

The rearrangement links TRBV20-1 to TRBJ2-5; 7 bases are a match to TRBD2. V shed 1 base, J shed 1 base, and the junction held 3 bases outside the gene matches. This CDR3 is built from 14 residues. Germline CDR1 reads DFQATT; CDR2 reads SNEGSKA (reference sequence). This chain's CDR3 is CSARAGLRQETQYF. The DNA for the CDR3 is TGCAGTGCTAGAGCGGGACTACGCCAAGAGACCCAGTACTTC.

This chain connects TRBV18 to TRBJ1-1; 8 bases are a match to TRBD1. Trimming at V came to 6 bases and at J to 0 bases, leaving 9 bases not matched to a gene. The germline CDR1 and CDR2 sequences are KGHSH and LQKENI. The CDR3 length is 16 residues. The CDR3 spells CASSRGQAGVNTEAFF. In DNA, the CDR3 is TGTGCCAGCTCGCGGGGACAGGCGGGGGTGAACACTGAAGCTTTCTTT.

Only a few counts were recorded for this clonotype. V gene TRBV5-1 combines with J gene TRBJ2-6; D remains ambiguous. Per the germline V gene, CDR1 is SGHRS and CDR2 is YFSETQ. The V gene lost 5 bases and the J gene lost 2 bases, with 11 bases spanning the gap. The CDR3 has 15 amino acids. In nucleotides, the CDR3 is TGCGCCAGCAGTCTTGATAGGGCTGGGGCCAACGTCCTGACTTTC. Translation: CASSLDRAGANVLTF.

Remarks on this clonotype: One base away lies a much larger clone, so this may be a sequencing read error. The rearrangement uses TRBV3-1 and TRBJ2-7; 7 bases are a match to TRBD2. V trimming: 0 bases; J trimming: 3 bases; junction bases outside the gene matches: 20. The CDR3 totals 20 residues. Germline V gene data show CDR1 as LGHDT and CDR2 as YNNKEL (reference sequence). For the CDR3, the DNA is TGTGCCAGCAGCCAAGATCCTCAGGGCTATGTTGTGGCGGGAGTCTACGAGCAGTACTTC. Translation: CASSQDPQGYVVAGVYEQYF.

This clonotype was seen a handful of times. V gene TRBV19 combines with J gene TRBJ2-2; D uncertain. The CDR3 has 14 amino acids. Trimming took off 5 bases at V and 7 bases at J, with 14 bases between the two ends. Per germline, CDR1 LNHDA and CDR2 SQIVND (reference sequence). DNA for the CDR3: TGTGCCAGTAGTCCAACGCCCTCGCTCGGGGAGCTGTTTTTT. Translating gives CASSPTPSLGELFF.

The rearrangement links TRBV2 to TRBJ1-5; D is possibly TRBD1 (6 bases). Trimming took off 4 bases at V and 0 bases at J, with 10 bases between the two ends. The germline CDR1 and CDR2 sequences are SNHLY and FYNNEI. There are 15 residues in the CDR3. The CDR3 reads CASSGTVNSNQPQHF. The CDR3 bases are TGTGCCAGCAGTGGGACAGTTAATAGCAATCAGCCCCAGCATTTT.

This clonotype has at least ten counts. CDR3 sequence reads: CASSSGLAGHNEQFF. The CDR3 region has the DNA TGTGCCAGCAGCTCAGGACTAGCGGGTCACAATGAGCAGTTCTTC. The genes are TRBV7-9 and TRBJ2-1, with 11 positions matching TRBD2. Per germline, CDR1 SEHNR and CDR2 FQNEAQ (reference sequence). The CDR3 is 15 amino acids. With 4 bases clipped from V and 5 bases from J, the junction kept 4 bases outside the gene matches.

In this sample, this clonotype turned up a few times. This chain links TRBV5-5 with TRBJ2-2; D is possibly TRBD2 (6 bases). The germline CDR1 and CDR2 sequences are SGHKS and YYEKEE (reference sequence). The CDR3 sequence is 15 residues long. V was cut by 4 bases and J by 5 bases, with 15 bases left in between. As DNA, the CDR3 is TGTGCCAGCAGCCCTCCCGTTCGGGGGACCGGGGAGCTGTTTTTT. It specifies CASSPPVRGTGELFF.

Many counts were recorded for this clonotype. This chain uses TRBV11-2 with TRBJ2-1; D is ambiguous. V was pared by 3 bases and J by 2 bases, with 11 bases between. The CDR3 runs 15 residues. Germline V gives CDR1 SGHAT, CDR2 FQNNGV. As DNA, the CDR3 is TGTGCCAGCAGCTTTTTAGGCGGCACCTACAATGAGCAGTTCTTC. This gives the protein CASSFLGGTYNEQFF.

This clonotype was seen repeatedly, ten times or more. The chain has TRBV30 and TRBJ2-3; D call uncertain. This CDR3 is 13 amino acids long. V lost 2 bases, J lost 5 bases, and 11 bases lay in between. The V gene's germline CDR1 is GTSNPN and CDR2 SVGIG (reference sequence). The CDR3 is CAWSLRYGDTQYF. Here the CDR3 DNA reads TGTGCCTGGAGTTTAAGATATGGAGATACGCAGTATTTT.

This clonotype has at least ten counts. The chain employs TRBV5-1 and TRBJ2-2, with 8 bases that match TRBD1. Germline V gene sequence: CDR1 SGHRS, CDR2 YFSETQ. J was trimmed by 7 bases and V by 4 bases; bases with no gene match: 12. This CDR3 is built from 16 residues. The CDR3 is CASSLSDRAVSGELFF. The CDR3 bases are TGCGCCAGCAGCCTTTCGGACAGGGCGGTTAGCGGGGAGCTGTTTTTT.

This clonotype has a count of ten or more. This rearrangement joins TRBV6-1 to TRBJ2-7; 9 bases are shared with TRBD1. The CDR3 covers 14 residues. V lost 7 bases to trimming and J lost 6 bases; unmatched junction nucleotides: 10. Germline CDR1 reads MNHNS; CDR2 reads SASEGT. In nucleotides, the CDR3 is TGTGCCAGCACTCAGGGGACAGGGTACCCCGAGCAGTACTTC. Translating it yields CASTQGTGYPEQYF.

This clonotype has a handful of counts. An end of the junction does not agree with germline; a read error may underlie this. The CDR3 loop reads CASSAGGAAKNIQYF. The CDR3 nucleotides read TGCGCCAGCAGTGCAGGGGGAGCCGCCAAAAACATTCAGTACTTC. The genes are TRBV6-1 and TRBJ2-4; TRBD1 matches at 7 bases. The CDR3 runs 15 residues. Germline V gene lookup returns CDR1 MNHNS and CDR2 SASEGT.

In this sample, this clonotype turned up once. A much larger clone lies a single base off, so this may be a read error. This rearrangement joins TRBV20-1 to TRBJ2-3; D unresolved. Germline assignment: CDR1 DFQATT and CDR2 SNEGSKA (reference sequence). The CDR3 contains 17 residues. Deletions cut 2 bases from V and 4 bases from J, with 22 bases between. The CDR3 region is CSARPKKQRLRPDTQYF. The CDR3 DNA sequence: TGCAGTGCTAGACCTAAAAAACAGAGGCTAAGACCAGATACGCAGTATTTT.

About this clonotype: This may arise from a read error, as a much more abundant clone is one base away. The chain carries TRBV20-1 and TRBJ2-1; D is unclear. CDR1 and CDR2 from the germline V gene are DFQATT and SNEGSKA (reference sequence). The V end lost 6 bases, the J end lost 7 bases, and 10 bases lay between the germline ends. CDR3 length equals 11 residues. The CDR3 sequence is CSAQGENEQFF. CDR3 DNA sequence: TGCAGTGCACAAGGTGAGAATGAGCAGTTCTTC.

V usage is TRBV5-1 and J usage is TRBJ1-1, with D possibly being TRBD1 (5 bases). The germline V and J ends were trimmed by 4 bases and 0 bases, with 7 bases remaining between them. Germline values: CDR1 SGHRS, CDR2 YFSETQ. The CDR3 loop spans 13 amino acids. This CDR3 is CASSRGVNTEAFF. CDR3 nucleotides: TGCGCCAGCAGCAGAGGGGTGAACACTGAAGCTTTCTTT. Together with reference TRBV5-1 and TRBJ1-1, the CDR3 gives the full variable domain: KAGVTQTPRYLIKTRGQQVTLSCSPISGHRSVSWYQQTPGQGLQFLFEYFSETQRNKGNFPGRFSGRQFSNSRSEMNVSTLELGDSALYLCASSRGVNTEAFFGQGTRLTVV.

This clonotype was detected ten times or more. The rearrangement joins TRBV7-6 to TRBJ2-7, with TRBD2 identical over 10 bases. CDR1 SGHVS and CDR2 FNYEAQ come from the germline V gene. The CDR3 contains 16 residues. Trimming removed 0 bases from V and 4 bases from J; junction bases left unmatched: 6. The DNA for the CDR3 is TGTGCCAGCAGCTTAGCATCGGCTAGCGGGAGTTACGAGCAGTACTTC. It codes for CASSLASASGSYEQYF. The full variable domain, its missing parts supplied by reference TRBV7-6 and TRBJ2-7, is GAGVSQSPRYKVTKRGQDVALRCDPISGHVSLYWYRQALGQGPEFLTYFNYEAQQDKSGLPNDRFSAERPEGSISTLTIQRTEQRDSAMYRCASSLASASGSYEQYFGPGTRLTVT.

This clonotype showed up many times. J is TRBJ1-1 and V is TRBV6-5; D is ambiguous. This CDR3 contains 13 residues. Germline lookup yields CDR1 MNHEY and CDR2 SVGAGI. The V end was cut by 2 bases, the J end by 7 bases, with 11 bases between. CDR3 in amino acids: CASSYTEMGEAFF. The CDR3 DNA reads as TGTGCCAGCAGTTACACTGAGATGGGTGAAGCTTTCTTT.

This clonotype has only a few counts. The chain couples TRBV6-1 to TRBJ2-1; D unclear. Trimming took 7 bases from V and 5 from J, leaving 9 bases between them. Germline V gene sequence: CDR1 MNHNS, CDR2 SASEGT. The CDR3 runs to 12 residues. CDR3 sequence reads: CASTGFDNEQFF. As DNA, the CDR3 is TGTGCCAGCACTGGCTTTGACAATGAGCAGTTCTTC.

The sample holds many counts of this clonotype. This chain connects TRBV11-3 to TRBJ2-1; 11 positions match TRBD2. This CDR3 has 17 amino acids. CDR1 and CDR2 (germline): SGHNT, YENEEA. Trimming took 0 bases from V and 3 from J; bases not matched to a gene: 4. CDR3 bases: TGTGCCAGCAGCTTAGATCTGGGACTAGCGGTCTACAATGAGCAGTTCTTC. This codes for CASSLDLGLAVYNEQFF.

In this sample, this clonotype turned up many times. J is TRBJ1-3 and V is TRBV3-1, with 7 positions matching TRBD1. Trimming cost V 4 bases and J 2 bases; bases outside gene matches: 5. The CDR3 runs to 15 residues. CDR1 is LGHDT, CDR2 YNNKEL, per germline (reference sequence). The CDR3 region is CASSPGGGPGNTIYF. The CDR3 DNA reads as TGTGCCAGCAGCCCTGGAGGGGGCCCTGGAAACACCATATATTTT. Full variable domain (remainder filled in from reference TRBV3-1 and TRBJ1-3): DTAVSQTPKYLVTQMGNDKSIKCEQNLGHDTMYWYKQDSKKFLKIMFSYNNKELIINETVPNRFSPKSPDKAHLNLHINSLELGDSAVYFCASSPGGGPGNTIYFGEGSWLTVV.

A remark on this clonotype: A far larger clone is a single base away, which makes a read error likely. The rearrangement uses TRBV27 and TRBJ2-7; D possibly corresponds to TRBD1 (7 bases). Between the trimmed V and J ends, which lost 4 bases and 12 bases, there was a span of 34 bases. There are 18 residues in the CDR3. Germline CDR1 MNHEY, CDR2 SMNVEV (reference sequence). The DNA for the CDR3 is TGTGCCAGCAGTTCCGGAGGGCCTGACAGGGACCCTGGGGAGACCCGGTACTTC. Amino acid sequence: CASSSGGPDRDPGETRYF.